This T cell receptor (beta chain) was found in a study of blood T cell repertoires in COVID-19. For the study at large: T cells, B-cell-depleted T cells, or PBMCs supplied cDNA or gDNA.

After removal of 0 bases from V and 7 bases from J, the junction contained 1 base not matched to a gene. Germline V gives CDR1 SGHAT, CDR2 FQNNGV. The CDR3 extends over 13 amino acids. How the authors handled the data: For nucleated cells, counts were estimated from reference gene primer amplification. Clones were sequenced by immunoSEQ multiplex PCR, and TCRdb holds only the in-frame ones, with some missing. V and J calls and clone size are as listed in that table; D and trimming were resolved from the DNA. The sample lists about 210,000 clones, about nine tenths occurring once. The sequence came from a man aged 25 to 45 who had recovered from COVID-19. The source material was PBMCs or T cells enriched from blood (not recorded which). The gene calls are TRBV11-2 and TRBJ1-2; the match to TRBD1 covers 8 bases. In nucleotides, the CDR3 is TGTGCCAGCAGCTTAGACGGGACAGGTGGCTACACCTTC. This codes for CASSLDGTGGYTF.